This T cell receptor (beta chain) is from a study of OX40 agonist ivuxolimab in advanced cancers. Looking at the study overall: Ivuxolimab, which targeted the costimulatory receptor OX40 (CD134), was an agonistic, fully human IgG2 monoclonal antibody. In the dose-escalation cohort, about four fifths of patients were male, and the mean age was 60 years with a range of roughly 23 to 79. The monotherapy dose-escalation portion (N ≈ 55 patients) of the phase I ivuxolimab trial is reported in the paper. Of the approximately 50 dose-escalation patients, hepatocellular carcinoma was present in roughly 19, melanoma in approximately 15, renal cell carcinoma in 9 and head and neck cancer in 9. Patients were allowed to have had prior anti-PD-1, anti-PD-L1 or anti-CTLA-4 therapy, and around two fifths of the dose-escalation patients had been treated with checkpoint inhibitors. Peripheral TCRbeta sequencing aimed to test whether ivuxolimab altered TCR sequence diversity and caused clonal T-cell expansion. Intravenous ivuxolimab was administered to patients every 2 weeks at six dose levels: 0.01, 0.1, 0.3, 1.5, 3 and 10 mg/kg. Three dose-escalation patients achieved partial responses, one with hepatocellular carcinoma and two with cutaneous melanoma. On the study overall, not on this receptor specifically: On average, CD8+ T cells showed more expanded clones than CD4+ T cells after ivuxolimab. In the 0.1-3.0 mg/kg groups, partial responders were among the patients with the lowest normalized peripheral clonal expansion, particularly in CD8+ T cells. Which antigens the clonally expanded peripheral T cells were specific for was not determined. At doses of 0.1 to 3.0 mg/kg, clonal expansion of both CD4+ and CD8+ T cells in blood was seen between baseline and week 6. Low levels of normalized T-cell clonal expansion were also shown by some nonresponding patients.

Worth noting for this clone: Its antigen specificity is not known. Base qualities are missing; no much larger clone stands one base away.

The germline V gene sets CDR1 to MNHEY and CDR2 to SVGAGI. Deletion took 5 bases off V and 6 bases off J, with a span of 17 bases between the germline ends. Measured from the cysteine to the phenylalanine, the CDR3 is 15 residues long. Just the 45-base CDR3 DNA is kept, in frame starting at base 1. Genomic DNA was isolated from the sorted cells so that the TCRbeta CDR3 region could be sequenced. The immunoSEQ Assay was used for sequencing of TCRbeta CDR3 regions. TCRdb took over this immuneACCESS table, retaining in-frame rearrangements with V and J assigned. Such tables are incomplete; in checked studies, under half of the missing clones stem from an unresolved V gene, and the remainder is unexplained. In this sample the table shows about 77,000 clones, roughly 87% of which occur a single time. The top ten clones comprise around 6.5% of the sample. Patients with a history of autoimmune disease or receiving systemic immunosuppression were excluded from the trial. Peripheral blood for TCR sequencing was collected from all dose cohorts at baseline, on cycle 4 day 1, and on cycle 7 day 1. Samples came from an open-label, multicenter, first-in-human phase I dose-escalation trial of ivuxolimab. The trial enrolled adults with locally advanced or metastatic head and neck squamous cell, hepatocellular, melanoma or renal cell carcinoma. CD4+ and CD8+ T cells were sorted separately from peripheral blood before TCR sequencing.

The sequence joins TRBV6-5 to TRBJ1-5, with TRBD1 perhaps the D gene, on 6 matching bases. The source was CD4+ or CD8+ T cells sorted from blood, collected in a trial of the OX40 agonist ivuxolimab. This TCR came from an adult with an advanced solid tumor such as melanoma, head and neck, liver or kidney cancer. The DNA sequence reads TGTGCCAGCAGTCGCTCTACAGGGCCAAGTCAGCCCCAGCATTTT. Translated, it gives CASSRSTGPSQPQHF.